This TCR beta chain came from a study of blood T cell repertoires in COVID-19. Whole-study context: In each case, the material was cDNA or gDNA derived from T cells, B-cell-depleted T cells, or PBMCs.

The CDR3 extends over 16 amino acids. The germline gives CDR1 LGHNA, CDR2 YNFKEQ. V was clipped by 4 bases and J by 4 bases, with 16 bases between them. Clinical history as reported by participants underpinned cohort assignment. The assay was immunoSEQ multiplex PCR, and TCRdb's table has in-frame clones only and misses some. This table has hundreds of thousands of clones, 86% appearing once. V and J are TRBV4-2 and TRBJ1-4; D might be TRBD1 (6 bases). The source is a woman in her 30s who had been exposed to COVID-19. Sequences were obtained from PBMCs or T cells enriched from blood (not recorded which). Written as DNA, the CDR3 is TGTGCCAGCAGCCCCGCCGGTCGGGACAATAATGAAAAACTGTTTTTT. This codes for CASSPAGRDNNEKLFF.